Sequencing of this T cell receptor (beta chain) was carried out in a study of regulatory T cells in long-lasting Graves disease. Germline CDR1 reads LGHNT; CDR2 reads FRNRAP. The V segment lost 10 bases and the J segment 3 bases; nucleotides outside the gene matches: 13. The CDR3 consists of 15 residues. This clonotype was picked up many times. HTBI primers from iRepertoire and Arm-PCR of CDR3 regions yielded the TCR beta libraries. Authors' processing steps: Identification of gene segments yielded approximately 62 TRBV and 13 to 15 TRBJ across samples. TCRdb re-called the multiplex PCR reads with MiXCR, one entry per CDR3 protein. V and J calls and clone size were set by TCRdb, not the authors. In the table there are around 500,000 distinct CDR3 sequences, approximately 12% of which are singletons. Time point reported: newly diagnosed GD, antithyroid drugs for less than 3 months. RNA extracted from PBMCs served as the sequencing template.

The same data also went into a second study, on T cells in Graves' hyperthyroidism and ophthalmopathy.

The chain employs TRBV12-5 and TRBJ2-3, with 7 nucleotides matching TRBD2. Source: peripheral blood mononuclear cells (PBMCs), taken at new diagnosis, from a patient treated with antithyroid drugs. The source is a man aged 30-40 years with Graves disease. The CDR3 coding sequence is TGTGCTACCTCCCAGGGAGGGGACCCTACAGATACGCAGTATTTT. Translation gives CATSQGGDPTDTQYF.